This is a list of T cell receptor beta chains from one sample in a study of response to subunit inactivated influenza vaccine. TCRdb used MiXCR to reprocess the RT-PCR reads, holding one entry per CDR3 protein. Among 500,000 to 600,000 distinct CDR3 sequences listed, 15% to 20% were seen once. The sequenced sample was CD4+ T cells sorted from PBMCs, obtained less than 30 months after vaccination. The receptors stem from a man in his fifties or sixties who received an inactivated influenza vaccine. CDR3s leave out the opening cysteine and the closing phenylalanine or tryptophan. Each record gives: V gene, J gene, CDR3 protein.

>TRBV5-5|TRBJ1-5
ASSSGPSRVSNQPQH
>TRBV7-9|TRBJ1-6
ASSPLGQGNSPLH
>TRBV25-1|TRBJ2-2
ASSETSGGWNTGELF
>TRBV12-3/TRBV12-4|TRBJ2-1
ASGSGRENNEQF
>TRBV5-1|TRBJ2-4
ASSSGDIGGIQY
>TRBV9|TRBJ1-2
ASSVVGGSSYGYT
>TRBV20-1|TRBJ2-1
SAGRDLTPYNEQF
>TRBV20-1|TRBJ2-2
SARGGVSGGANTGELF
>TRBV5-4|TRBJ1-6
ASSKTGEGSPLH
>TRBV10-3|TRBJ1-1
AISERGGTSTEAF
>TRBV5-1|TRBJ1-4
ASSFNQGRSNEKLF
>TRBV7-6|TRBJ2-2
ASSWGLNTGELF
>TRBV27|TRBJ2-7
ASSLLEGGLREQY
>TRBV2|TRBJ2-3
ASSGVAGVTQY
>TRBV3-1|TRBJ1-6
ASSQVPGQGVYSPLH
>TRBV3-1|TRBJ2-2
ASSQGGGAVTGELF
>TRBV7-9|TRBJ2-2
ASSPAGFSGSSGELF
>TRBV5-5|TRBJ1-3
ASREPPGNTIY
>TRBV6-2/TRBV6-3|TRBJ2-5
ASSSGLAPIAGETQY
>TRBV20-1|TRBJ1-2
SAREGAGFYGYT
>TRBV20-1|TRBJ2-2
SARWGQSSGELF
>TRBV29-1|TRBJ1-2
SVEELVGGYT
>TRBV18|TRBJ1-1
ASSPFRDTEAF
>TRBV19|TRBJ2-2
ASINQRDYTGELF
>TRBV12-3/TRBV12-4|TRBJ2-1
ASSLMWGEQF
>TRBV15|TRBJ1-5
ATSRDRKLGQPQH
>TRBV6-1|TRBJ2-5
ATGQGGFQETQY
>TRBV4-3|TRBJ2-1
ASSQGTADYNEQF
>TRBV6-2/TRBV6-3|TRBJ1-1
ASSSYLGTEAF
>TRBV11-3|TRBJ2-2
ASSPTGAGRNTGELF